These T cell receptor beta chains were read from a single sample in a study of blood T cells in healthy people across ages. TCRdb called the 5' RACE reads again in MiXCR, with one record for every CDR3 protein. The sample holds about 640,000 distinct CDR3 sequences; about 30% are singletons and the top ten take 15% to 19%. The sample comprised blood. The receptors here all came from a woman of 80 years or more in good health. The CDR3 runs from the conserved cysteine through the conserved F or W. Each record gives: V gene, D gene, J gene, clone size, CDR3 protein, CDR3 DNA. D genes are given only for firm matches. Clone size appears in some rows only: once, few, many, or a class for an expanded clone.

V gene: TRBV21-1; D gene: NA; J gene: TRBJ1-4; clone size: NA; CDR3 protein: CASSRTVINKKLFF; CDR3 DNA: TGTGCCAGCAGCCGGACAGTCATTAATAAAAAACTGTTTTTT
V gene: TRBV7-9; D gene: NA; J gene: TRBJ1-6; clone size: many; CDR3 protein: CASTEGGRSSYNSPLHF; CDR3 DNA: TGTGCCAGCACCGAGGGGGGTCGATCCTCCTATAATTCACCCCTCCACTTT
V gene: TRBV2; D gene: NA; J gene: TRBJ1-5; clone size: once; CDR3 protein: CASNQGAKPQHF; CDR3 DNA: TGTGCCAGCAATCAGGGTGCCAAGCCCCAGCATTTT
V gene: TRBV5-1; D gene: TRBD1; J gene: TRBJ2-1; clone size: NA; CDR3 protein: CASSPTGDSSYNEQFF; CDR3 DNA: TGCGCCAGCAGCCCGACAGGGGACTCATCCTACAATGAGCAGTTCTTC
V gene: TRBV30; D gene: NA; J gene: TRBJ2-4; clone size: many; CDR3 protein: CAWDPRGKNIQYF; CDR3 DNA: TGTGCCTGGGACCCTAGGGGCAAGAACATTCAGTACTTC
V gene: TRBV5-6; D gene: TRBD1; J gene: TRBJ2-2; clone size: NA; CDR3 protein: CASSRILDRENTGELFF; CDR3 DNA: TGTGCCAGCAGCCGTATACTCGACAGGGAGAACACCGGGGAGCTGTTTTTT
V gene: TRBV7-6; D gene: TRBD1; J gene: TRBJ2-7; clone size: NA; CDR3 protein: CASSPRQGATYEQYF; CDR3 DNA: TGTGCCAGCAGCCCTAGACAGGGGGCGACCTACGAGCAGTACTTC
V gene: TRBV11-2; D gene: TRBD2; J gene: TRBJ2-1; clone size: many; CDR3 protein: CASRVTSAGDNEQFF; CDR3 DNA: TGTGCCAGCAGGGTCACTAGTGCGGGGGACAATGAGCAGTTCTTC
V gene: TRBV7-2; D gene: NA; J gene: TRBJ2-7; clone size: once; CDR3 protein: CASSPTYYNERYF; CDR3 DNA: TGTGCCAGCAGCCCTACGTACTACAATGAGCGGTACTTC
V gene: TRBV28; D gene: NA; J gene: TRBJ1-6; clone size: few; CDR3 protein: CASARDPGQSPLHF; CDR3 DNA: TGTGCCAGCGCACGGGACCCAGGCCAATCACCCCTCCACTTT
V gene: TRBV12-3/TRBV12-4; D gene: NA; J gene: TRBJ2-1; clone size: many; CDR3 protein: CASSLALGALSSYNEQFF; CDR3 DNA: TGTGCCAGCAGTTTAGCGTTAGGGGCCCTAAGCTCCTACAATGAGCAGTTCTTC
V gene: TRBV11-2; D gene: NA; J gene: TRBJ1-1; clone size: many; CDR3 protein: CASSLGLEAFF; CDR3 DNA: TGTGCCAGCAGCTTAGGGCTTGAAGCTTTCTTT
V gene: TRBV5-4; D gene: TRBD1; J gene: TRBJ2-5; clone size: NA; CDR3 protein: CASKRGQGGVVEETQYF; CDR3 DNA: TGTGCCAGTAAAAGGGGACAGGGGGGAGTGGTAGAAGAGACCCAGTACTTC
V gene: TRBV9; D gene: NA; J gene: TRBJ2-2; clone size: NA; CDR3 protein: CASSVGTLNTGELFF; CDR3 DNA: TGTGCCAGCAGCGTCGGGACGCTGAACACCGGGGAGCTGTTTTTT
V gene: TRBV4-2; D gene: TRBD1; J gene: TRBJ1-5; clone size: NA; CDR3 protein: CASSLRPDRGGQPQHF; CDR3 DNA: TGTGCCAGCAGCCTCCGTCCCGACAGGGGTGGTCAGCCCCAGCATTTT
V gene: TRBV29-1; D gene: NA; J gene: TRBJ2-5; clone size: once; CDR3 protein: CSARAPRWETQYF; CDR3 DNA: TGCAGCGCCCGGGCCCCTAGGTGGGAGACCCAGTACTTC
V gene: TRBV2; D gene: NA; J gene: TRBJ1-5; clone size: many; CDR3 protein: CASRTDPADQPQHF; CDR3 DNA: TGTGCCAGCAGGACAGACCCGGCGGATCAGCCCCAGCATTTT
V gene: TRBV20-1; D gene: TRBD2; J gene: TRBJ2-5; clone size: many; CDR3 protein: CSAEPTSGGPAGETQYF; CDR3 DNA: TGCAGTGCCGAACCTACTAGCGGGGGACCTGCCGGAGAGACCCAGTACTTC
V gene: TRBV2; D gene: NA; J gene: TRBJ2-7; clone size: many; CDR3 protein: CASRRDRAGYEQYF; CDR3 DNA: TGTGCCAGCAGACGGGACCGGGCGGGCTACGAGCAGTACTTC
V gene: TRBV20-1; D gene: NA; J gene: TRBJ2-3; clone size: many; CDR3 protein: CSATSRGRTSTDTQYF; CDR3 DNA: TGCAGTGCTACCTCCCGTGGCAGGACTAGCACAGATACGCAGTATTTT
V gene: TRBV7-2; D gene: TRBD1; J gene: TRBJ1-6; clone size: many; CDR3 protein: CASLGGTGSSYNSPLHF; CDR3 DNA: TGTGCCAGCCTTGGGGGGACAGGGAGCTCCTATAATTCACCCCTCCACTTT
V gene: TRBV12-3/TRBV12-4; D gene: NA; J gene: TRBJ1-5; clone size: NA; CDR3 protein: CASKDTPNSNQPQHF; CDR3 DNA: TGTGCCAGCAAGGACACCCCTAATAGCAATCAGCCCCAGCATTTT
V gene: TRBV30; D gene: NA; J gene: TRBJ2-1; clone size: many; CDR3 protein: CAWNFGAHNEQFF; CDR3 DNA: TGTGCCTGGAATTTTGGGGCCCACAATGAGCAGTTCTTC
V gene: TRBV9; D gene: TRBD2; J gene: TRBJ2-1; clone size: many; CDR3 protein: CASSTLAGGRNEQFF; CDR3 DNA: TGTGCCAGCAGCACCCTAGCGGGGGGGCGAAATGAGCAGTTCTTC
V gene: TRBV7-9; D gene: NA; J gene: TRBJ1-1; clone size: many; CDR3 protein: CASSLPTVQFNTEAFF; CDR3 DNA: TGTGCCAGCAGCCTACCGACAGTACAGTTTAACACTGAAGCTTTCTTT
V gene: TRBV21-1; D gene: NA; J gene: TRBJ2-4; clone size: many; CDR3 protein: CASSRRITGNIQYF; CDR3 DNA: TGTGCCAGCAGCAGGAGGATTACGGGAAACATTCAGTACTTC
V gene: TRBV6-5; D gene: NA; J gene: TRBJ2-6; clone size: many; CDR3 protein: CASSLRPSGANVLTF; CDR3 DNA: TGTGCCAGCAGCTTACGTCCGTCTGGGGCCAACGTCCTGACTTTC
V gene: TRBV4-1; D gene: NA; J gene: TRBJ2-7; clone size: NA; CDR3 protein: CASSQDTSTFRGVRAYEQYF; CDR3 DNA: TGCGCCAGCAGCCAAGATACGAGTACCTTCAGAGGGGTGCGGGCCTACGAGCAGTACTTC
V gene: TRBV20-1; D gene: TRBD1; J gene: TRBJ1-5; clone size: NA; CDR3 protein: CSAKTGRGSNQPQHF; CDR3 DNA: TGCAGTGCTAAGACAGGGAGAGGGAGTAATCAGCCCCAGCATTTT
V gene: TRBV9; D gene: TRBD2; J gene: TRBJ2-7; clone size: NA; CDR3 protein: CASSSPGLAPNEQYF; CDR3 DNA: TGTGCCAGCAGCTCACCGGGACTAGCTCCTAATGAGCAGTACTTC
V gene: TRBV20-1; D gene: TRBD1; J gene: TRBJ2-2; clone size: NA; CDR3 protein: CSAREGQANTGERFF; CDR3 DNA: TGCAGTGCTAGAGAAGGACAGGCGAACACCGGGGAGCGGTTTTTT
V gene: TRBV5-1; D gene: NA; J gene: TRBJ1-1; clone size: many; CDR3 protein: CASSTQPTRNTEAFF; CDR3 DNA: TGCGCCAGCAGCACTCAGCCGACAAGGAACACTGAAGCTTTCTTT
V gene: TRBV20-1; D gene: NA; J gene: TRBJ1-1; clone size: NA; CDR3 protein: CSAEKPGRKGNTEAFF; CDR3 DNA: TGCAGTGCTGAAAAACCGGGACGCAAAGGGAACACTGAAGCTTTCTTT
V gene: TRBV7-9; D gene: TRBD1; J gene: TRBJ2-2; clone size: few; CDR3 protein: CVTGEPRDGELFF; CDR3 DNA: TGTGTCACAGGGGAGCCCCGGGACGGGGAGCTGTTTTTT
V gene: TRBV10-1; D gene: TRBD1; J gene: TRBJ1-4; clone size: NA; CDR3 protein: CASSESSGRGRTNEKLFF; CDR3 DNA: TGCGCCAGCAGTGAGTCCTCGGGAAGGGGGCGGACTAATGAAAAACTGTTTTTT
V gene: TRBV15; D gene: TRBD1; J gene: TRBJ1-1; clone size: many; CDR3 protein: CATSGGQGNTEAFF; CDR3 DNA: TGTGCCACCAGCGGGGGACAGGGGAACACTGAAGCTTTCTTT
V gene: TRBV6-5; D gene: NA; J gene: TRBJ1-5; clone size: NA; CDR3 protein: CASSLKTGVQPQHF; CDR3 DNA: TGTGCCAGCAGCCTAAAGACGGGGGTTCAGCCCCAGCATTTT
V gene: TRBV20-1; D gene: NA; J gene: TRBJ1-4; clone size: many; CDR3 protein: CSAPGWRGQEEKLFF; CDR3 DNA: TGCAGTGCCCCGGGCTGGCGGGGGCAGGAAGAAAAACTGTTTTTT
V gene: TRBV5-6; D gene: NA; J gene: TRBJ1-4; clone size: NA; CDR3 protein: CASSFAGVGEKLFF; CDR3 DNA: TGTGCCAGCAGCTTCGCAGGGGTCGGTGAAAAACTGTTTTTT
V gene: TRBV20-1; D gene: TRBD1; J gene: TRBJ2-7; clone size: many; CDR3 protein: CSARDLGQGTYEQYF; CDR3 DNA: TGCAGTGCTAGAGATCTGGGACAGGGAACCTACGAGCAGTACTTC
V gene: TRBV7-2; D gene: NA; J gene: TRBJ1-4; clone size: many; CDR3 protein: CASSSLGQFNEKLFF; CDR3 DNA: TGTGCCAGCAGCTCCTTAGGGCAGTTTAATGAAAAACTGTTTTTT
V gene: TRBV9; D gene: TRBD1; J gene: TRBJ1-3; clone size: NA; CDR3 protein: CASSGGQGQRSSGNTIYF; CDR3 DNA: TGTGCCAGCAGCGGAGGACAGGGGCAACGCAGCTCTGGAAACACCATATATTTT
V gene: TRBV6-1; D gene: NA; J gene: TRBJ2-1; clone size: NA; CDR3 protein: CVSSKQGDNEQFF; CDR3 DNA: TGTGTCAGCAGTAAACAGGGTGACAATGAGCAGTTCTTC
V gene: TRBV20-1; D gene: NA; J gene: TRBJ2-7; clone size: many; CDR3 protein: CSARIGQSEQYF; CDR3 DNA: TGCAGTGCTAGAATCGGGCAGAGCGAGCAGTACTTC
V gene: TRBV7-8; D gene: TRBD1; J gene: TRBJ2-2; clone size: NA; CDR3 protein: CASSLIQGTGELFF; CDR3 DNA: TGTGCCAGCAGCTTAATACAGGGGACCGGGGAGCTGTTTTTT
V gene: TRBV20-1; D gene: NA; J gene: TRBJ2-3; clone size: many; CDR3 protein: CSASGWTLPPDTQYF; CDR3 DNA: TGCAGTGCTAGTGGCTGGACCTTACCACCAGATACGCAGTATTTT
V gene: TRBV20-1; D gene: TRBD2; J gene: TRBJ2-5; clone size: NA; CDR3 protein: CSAGRLAGVDEQYF; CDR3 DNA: TGCAGTGCTGGACGACTAGCGGGGGTGGATGAGCAGTACTTC
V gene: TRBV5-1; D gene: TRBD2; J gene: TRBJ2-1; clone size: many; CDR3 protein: CASSLGITSGGNNEQFF; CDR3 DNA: TGCGCCAGCAGCTTGGGGATTACTAGCGGGGGCAACAATGAGCAGTTCTTC
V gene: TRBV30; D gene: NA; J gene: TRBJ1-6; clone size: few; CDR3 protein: CAWSLGRNSPPHF; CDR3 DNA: TGTGCCTGGAGTTTGGGGAGAAATTCACCCCCCCACTTT